A selection of T cell receptor beta chains follows, all from one sample in a study of CD8 T cells in ankylosing spondylitis. MiXCR, run by TCRdb on the 5' RACE reads, gives a single entry per CDR3 protein. This table holds roughly 250,000 distinct CDR3 sequences, roughly 8.6% found once. Specimen: blood, either unsorted or a sorted T cell fraction (not recorded which). All receptors come from a male donor with ankylosing spondylitis or in good health (not recorded which). Both conserved end residues are part of each CDR3.

>TRBJ2-1|TRBV24-1
CATSDWGTSGRSSYNEQFF
>TRBJ2-1|TRBV11-2
CASSLYRNNEQFF
>TRBJ2-1|TRBV24-1
CATSDQREGPYNEQFF
>TRBJ1-4|TRBV18
CASSPDRDNEKLFF
>TRBJ2-1|TRBV9
CTGGTNNEQFF
>TRBJ1-6|TRBV20-1
CSAPSPGGWNSPLHF
>TRBJ2-1|TRBV20-1
CSARAGTSGIHGSYNEQFF
>TRBJ1-5|TRBV4-1
CASSQGTGTGNQPQHF
>TRBJ1-4|TRBV7-9
CASRHFETNEKLFF
>TRBJ1-2|TRBV29-1
CSVGDPAGGYTF
>TRBJ1-3|TRBV29-1
CSATRQGNTIYF